Sequencing of this T cell receptor beta chain was carried out in a study of post-analysis software for immune sequencing data. The study's findings and limits: Multiple sclerosis patients showed significantly lower normalized Chao1 diversity than controls did. The study found TRBV5-6, TRBV5-1 and TRBV20-1 among 4 or 5 TRBV segments more frequent in patients than controls.

Trimming removed 6 bases at V and 5 bases at J, with 10 bases between. Germline lookup yields CDR1 SGHRS and CDR2 YFSETQ. The CDR3 spans 12 residues. Unique molecular identifiers had been added to the TCR beta cDNA libraries. TCRdb used MiXCR to reprocess the PCR reads, holding one entry per CDR3 protein. The sample carries roughly 600,000 distinct CDR3 sequences, 44% recorded once. This clonotype turned up a few times. Its target is unknown. The chain links TRBV5-1 to TRBJ2-3; D call uncertain. Sample: blood. The receptor comes from a girl aged 10-17 years with multiple sclerosis. The CDR3 protein is CASTLGEDTQYF. CDR3 DNA: TGCGCCAGCACTCTTGGGGAAGATACGCAGTATTTT.